This T cell receptor beta chain was recovered during a study of blood T cell repertoires in COVID-19 (TCRdb year 2020). Study-level background: Samples from collaborators originated in the United States, Italy and Spain and spanned both the acute and convalescent phases of COVID-19. The material from the prospective study consisted of cDNA or gDNA derived from T cells, B-cell-depleted T cells, or PBMCs. The dataset comprised deeply sampled blood TCRbeta repertoires from subjects exposed to, actively infected with, or recovered from COVID-19. A freely available public database, intended as a resource for researchers studying the immune response to SARS-CoV-2, is where the repertoires were released. Samples came from the ongoing ImmuneRACE study (first 160 participants) plus 1,254 subjects from 6 global collaborators. Nearly every sample came with metadata listing a de-identified subject ID, COVID-19 status, age in years and sex. Where HLA class I and class II types were available, the types were taken from metadata supplied by the sample provider, not from assay-based typing. Results and caveats for the whole study, not just this receptor: The amount of clinical and demographic metadata varied by source and participant and was provided uncurated.

Ends trimmed: V by 4 bases, J by 4 bases; bases unmatched to a gene: 7. From cysteine to phenylalanine, the CDR3 is 16 amino acids long. This entry keeps only the CDR3 DNA: 48 bases, framed from base 1. Per the germline V gene, KGHDR is the CDR1 and SFDVKD is the CDR2. TCRbeta CDR3 regions were amplified from genomic DNA using the immunoSEQ Assay, a bias-controlled multiplex PCR. On the authors' methods: The number of nucleated cells in each sample was estimated by amplification of reference gene primers within the assay. Sequence reads were collapsed and filtered to measure the absolute abundance of every unique TCRbeta CDR3 rearrangement. For each sample, productive Simpson clonality was calculated by taking the square root of Simpson's diversity index across productive rearrangements. TCRdb's version of the immuneACCESS table is confined to in-frame rearrangements and falls short of the full clone set. An unresolved V gene accounts for under half of the shortfall where checked; the remainder is of unknown origin. V, J and clone size are those of that table, while D and trimming were read from the DNA. This sample comprises about 390,000 clones, about 86% of them detected only once. The ten largest clones represent roughly 9.4% of the sample.

In the case of this clone: Which antigen it targets is not known. No much larger clone exists at a distance of one base, and base qualities are not known.

Enrolling through a virtual design, the prospective study's participants ranged in age from roughly 18 to 90 years and lived across roughly 23 United States geographic areas. In the prospective study, participants were assigned to cohorts based on the clinical history participants reported in a screening survey and a study questionnaire. ImmuneRACE Cohort 3 recovered participants were defined by two consecutive negative NP/OP PCR tests, healthcare professional clearance, or symptom resolution. In the prospective study, whole blood, serum and a nasopharyngeal or oropharyngeal swab were collected from each participant by mobile phlebotomists. Prospective study participants could optionally give additional blood draws and questionnaires over a roughly two-month period. Prospective study blood samples were shipped either frozen or at room temperature before DNA extraction.

The sequence links TRBV24-1 to TRBJ2-2; TRBD1 agrees with 8 junctional bases. The source material was PBMCs or T cells enriched from blood (not recorded which). This clonotype was sampled from a woman aged 50 to 60 who had recovered from COVID-19. Here is the DNA: TGTGCCACCAGTGACCGGACAGGGAGAGGCACCGGGGAGCTGTTTTTT. This yields the protein CATSDRTGRGTGELFF.